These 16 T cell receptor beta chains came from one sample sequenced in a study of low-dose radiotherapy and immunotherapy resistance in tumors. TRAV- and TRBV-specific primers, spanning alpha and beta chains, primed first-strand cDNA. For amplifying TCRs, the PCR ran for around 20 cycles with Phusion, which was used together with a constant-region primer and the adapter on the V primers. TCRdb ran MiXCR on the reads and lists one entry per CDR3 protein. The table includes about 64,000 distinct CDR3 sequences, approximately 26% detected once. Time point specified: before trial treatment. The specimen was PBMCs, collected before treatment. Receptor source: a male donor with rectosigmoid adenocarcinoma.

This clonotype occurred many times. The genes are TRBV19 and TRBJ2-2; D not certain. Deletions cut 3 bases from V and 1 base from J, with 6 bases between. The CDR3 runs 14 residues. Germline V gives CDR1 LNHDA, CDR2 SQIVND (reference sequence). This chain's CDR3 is CASSILGNTGELFF. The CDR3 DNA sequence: TGTGCCAGTAGTATTCTGGGGAACACCGGGGAGCTGTTTTTT. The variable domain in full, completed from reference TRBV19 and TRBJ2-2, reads DGGITQSPKYLFRKEGQNVTLSCEQNLNHDAMYWYRQDPGQGLRLIYYSQIVNDFQKGDIAEGYSVSREKKESFPLTVTSAQKNPTAFYLCASSILGNTGELFFGEGSRLTVL.

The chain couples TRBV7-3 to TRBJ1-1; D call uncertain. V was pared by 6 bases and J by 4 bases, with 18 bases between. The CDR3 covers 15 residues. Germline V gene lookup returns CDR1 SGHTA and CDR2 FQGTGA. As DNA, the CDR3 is TGTGCCAGCAGGAAAGTAGACGGAGAGAGCACTGAAGCTTTCTTT. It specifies CASRKVDGESTEAFF.

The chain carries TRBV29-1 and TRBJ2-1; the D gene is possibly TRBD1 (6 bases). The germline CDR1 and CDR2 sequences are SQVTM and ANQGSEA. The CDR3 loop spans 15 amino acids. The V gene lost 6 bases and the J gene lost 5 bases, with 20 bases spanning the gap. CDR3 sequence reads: CSVLDVWTANNEQFF. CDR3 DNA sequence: TGCAGCGTCTTGGATGTCTGGACAGCTAACAATGAGCAGTTCTTC.

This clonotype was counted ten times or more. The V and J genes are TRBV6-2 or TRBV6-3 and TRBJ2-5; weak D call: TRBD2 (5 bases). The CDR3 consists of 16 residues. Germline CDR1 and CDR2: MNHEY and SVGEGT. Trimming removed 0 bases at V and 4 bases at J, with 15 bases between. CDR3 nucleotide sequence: TGTGCCAGCAGTTACTCCGGGTTACTAGGAGGAGAGACCCAGTACTTC. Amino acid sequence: CASSYSGLLGGETQYF.

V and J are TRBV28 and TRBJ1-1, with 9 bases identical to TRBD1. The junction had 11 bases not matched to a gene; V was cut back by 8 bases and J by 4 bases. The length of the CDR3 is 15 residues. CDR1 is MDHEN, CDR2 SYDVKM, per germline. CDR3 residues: CASSPMGQGGTEAFF. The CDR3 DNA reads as TGTGCCAGCTCGCCAATGGGACAGGGTGGCACTGAAGCTTTCTTT.

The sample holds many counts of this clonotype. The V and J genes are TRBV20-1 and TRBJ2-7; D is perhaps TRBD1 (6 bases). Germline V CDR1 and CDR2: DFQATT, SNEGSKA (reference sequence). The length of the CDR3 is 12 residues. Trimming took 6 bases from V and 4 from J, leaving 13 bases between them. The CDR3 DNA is TGCAGTGCGAACCCGGACAGATACGAGCAGTACTTC. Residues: CSANPDRYEQYF.

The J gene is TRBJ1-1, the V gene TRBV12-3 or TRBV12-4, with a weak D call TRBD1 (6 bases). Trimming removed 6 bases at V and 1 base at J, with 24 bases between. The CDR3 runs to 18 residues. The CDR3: CASRKTRGGLVGNTEAFF. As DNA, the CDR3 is TGTGCCAGCAGGAAAACCCGGGGGGGGCTGGTTGGGAACACTGAAGCTTTCTTT.

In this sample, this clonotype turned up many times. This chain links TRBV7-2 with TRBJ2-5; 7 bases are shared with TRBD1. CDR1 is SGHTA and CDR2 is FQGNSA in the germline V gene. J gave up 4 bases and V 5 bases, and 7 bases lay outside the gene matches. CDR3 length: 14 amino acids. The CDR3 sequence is CASSPGTVIETQYF. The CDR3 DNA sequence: TGTGCCAGCAGCCCCGGGACAGTAATAGAGACCCAGTACTTC.

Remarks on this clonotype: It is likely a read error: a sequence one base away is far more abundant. The CDR3 sequence is CASSDPVEDTQYF. DNA for the CDR3: TGTGCCAGCAGTGACCCAGTTGAAGATACGCAGTATTTT. The chain couples TRBV28 to TRBJ2-3; D gene uncertain. V lost 5 bases, J lost 5 bases, and 11 bases lay in between. The CDR3 consists of 13 residues. CDR1 and CDR2 (germline): MDHEN, SYDVKM.

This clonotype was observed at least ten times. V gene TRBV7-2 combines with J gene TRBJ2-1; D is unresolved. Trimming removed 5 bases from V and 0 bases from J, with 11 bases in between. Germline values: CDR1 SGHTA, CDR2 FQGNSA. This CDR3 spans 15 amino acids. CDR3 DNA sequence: TGTGCCAGCAGCACCCACGAAAGCTCCTACAATGAGCAGTTCTTC. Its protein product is CASSTHESSYNEQFF.

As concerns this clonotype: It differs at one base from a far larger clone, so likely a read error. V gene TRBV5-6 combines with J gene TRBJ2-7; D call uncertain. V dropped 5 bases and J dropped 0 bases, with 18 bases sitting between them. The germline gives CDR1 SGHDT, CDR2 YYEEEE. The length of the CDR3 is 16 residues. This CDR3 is CASSSLWPSGSYEQYF. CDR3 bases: TGTGCCAGCAGTTCCCTGTGGCCGAGTGGCTCCTACGAGCAGTACTTC.

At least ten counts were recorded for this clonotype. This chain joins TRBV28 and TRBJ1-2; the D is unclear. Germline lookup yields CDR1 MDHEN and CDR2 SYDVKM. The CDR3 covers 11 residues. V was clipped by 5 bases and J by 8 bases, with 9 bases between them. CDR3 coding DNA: TGTGCCAGCAGTGAGACGTGGGGCTACACCTTC. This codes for CASSETWGYTF.

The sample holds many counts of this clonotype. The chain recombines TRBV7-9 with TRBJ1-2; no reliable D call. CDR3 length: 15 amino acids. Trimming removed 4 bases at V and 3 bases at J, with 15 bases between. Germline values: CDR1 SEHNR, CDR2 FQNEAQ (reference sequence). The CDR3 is CASSSYSEVYYGYTF. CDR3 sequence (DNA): TGTGCCAGCAGCTCCTACTCGGAGGTGTACTATGGCTACACCTTC.

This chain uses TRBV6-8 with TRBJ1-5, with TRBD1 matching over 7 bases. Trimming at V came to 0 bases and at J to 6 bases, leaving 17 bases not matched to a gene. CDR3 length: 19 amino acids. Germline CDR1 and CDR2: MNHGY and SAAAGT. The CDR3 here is CASSYSASILQGGGQPQHF. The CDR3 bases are TGTGCCAGCAGTTACTCGGCCTCGATCCTCCAGGGGGGGGGTCAGCCCCAGCATTTT.

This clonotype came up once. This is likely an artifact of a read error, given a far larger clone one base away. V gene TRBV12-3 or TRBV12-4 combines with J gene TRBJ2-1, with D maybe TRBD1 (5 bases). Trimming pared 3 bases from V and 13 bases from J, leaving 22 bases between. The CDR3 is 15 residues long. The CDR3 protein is CASSFSQEPQETQFF. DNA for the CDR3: TGTGCCAGCAGTTTTTCACAGGAGCCCCAAGAGACCCAGTTCTTC.

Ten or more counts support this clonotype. CDR3 loop: CASSLVEGGAFYNEQFF. CDR3 DNA: TGTGCCAGCAGTTTAGTGGAGGGGGGGGCGTTCTACAATGAGCAGTTCTTC. This chain joins TRBV27 and TRBJ2-1; possible D gene TRBD2, 7 bases. This CDR3 region has 17 residues. Between the trimmed V and J ends, which lost 2 bases and 3 bases, there was a span of 17 bases. CDR1 and CDR2 from the germline V gene are MNHEY and SMNVEV (reference sequence).